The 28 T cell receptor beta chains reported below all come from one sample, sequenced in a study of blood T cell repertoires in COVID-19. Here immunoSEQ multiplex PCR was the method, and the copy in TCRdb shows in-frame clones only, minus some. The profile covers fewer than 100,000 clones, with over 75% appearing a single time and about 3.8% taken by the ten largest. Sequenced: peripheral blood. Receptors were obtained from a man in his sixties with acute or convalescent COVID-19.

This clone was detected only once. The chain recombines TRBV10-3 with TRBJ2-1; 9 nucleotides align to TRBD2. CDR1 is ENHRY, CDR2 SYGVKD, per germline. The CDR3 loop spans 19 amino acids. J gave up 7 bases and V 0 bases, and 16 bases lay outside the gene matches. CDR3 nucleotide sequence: TGTGCCATCAGTGAGTCGACTCGGGGGGTAGGCGCGGGAGGGAATGAGCAGTTCTTC. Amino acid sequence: CAISESTRGVGAGGNEQFF.

CDR3 region: CASSPRGGGGDSYEQYF. CDR3 DNA: TGTGCCAGCTCACCACGAGGCGGCGGCGGGGATTCCTACGAGCAGTACTTC. V gene TRBV18 combines with J gene TRBJ2-7; a possible D gene is TRBD2 (6 bases). Germline lookup yields CDR1 KGHSH and CDR2 LQKENI. The germline V and J ends were trimmed by 1 base and 1 base, with 17 bases remaining between them. This CDR3 has 17 amino acids.

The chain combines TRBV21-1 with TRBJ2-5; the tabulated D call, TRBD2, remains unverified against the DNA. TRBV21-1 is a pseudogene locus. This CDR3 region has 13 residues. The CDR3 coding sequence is TGTGCCAGCAGCAGTCTAGCGAAAGAGACCCAGTACTTC. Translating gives CASSSLAKETQYF.

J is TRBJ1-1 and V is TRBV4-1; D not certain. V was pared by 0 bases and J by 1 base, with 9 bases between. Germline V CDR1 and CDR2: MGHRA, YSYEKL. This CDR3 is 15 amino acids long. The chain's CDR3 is CASSQEHRPNTEAFF. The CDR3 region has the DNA TGCGCCAGCAGCCAAGAACACAGACCGAACACTGAAGCTTTCTTT.

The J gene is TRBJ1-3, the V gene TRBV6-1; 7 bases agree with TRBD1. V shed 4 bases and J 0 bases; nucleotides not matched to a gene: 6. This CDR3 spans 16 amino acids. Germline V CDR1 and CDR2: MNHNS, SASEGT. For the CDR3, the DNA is TGTGCCAGCAGTGTCGACAGGGCTGACTCTGGAAACACCATATATTTT. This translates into CASSVDRADSGNTIYF.

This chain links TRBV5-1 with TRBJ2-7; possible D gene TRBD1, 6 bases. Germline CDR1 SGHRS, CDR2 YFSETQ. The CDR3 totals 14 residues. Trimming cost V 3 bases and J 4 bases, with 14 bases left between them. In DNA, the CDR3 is TGCGCCAGCAGCTGGGGCAGGGGAACTTACGAGCAGTACTTC. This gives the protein CASSWGRGTYEQYF.

The CDR3 DNA sequence: TGTGCCTGGAGTGTTTGGGGGGGCTATGGCTACACCTTC. Translation: CAWSVWGGYGYTF. The chain uses TRBV30 and TRBJ1-2; weak D call: TRBD1 (5 bases). The CDR3 is 13 amino acids. The germline V and J ends were trimmed by 0 bases and 4 bases, with 9 bases remaining between them. The V gene's germline CDR1 is GTSNPN and CDR2 SVGIG (reference sequence).

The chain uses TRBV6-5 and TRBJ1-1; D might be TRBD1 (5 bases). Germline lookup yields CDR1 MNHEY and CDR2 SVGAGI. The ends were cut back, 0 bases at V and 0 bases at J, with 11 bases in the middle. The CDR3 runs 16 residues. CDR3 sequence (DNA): TGTGCCAGCAGTTACTCGGCTCGGGGGGTGAACACTGAAGCTTTCTTT. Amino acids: CASSYSARGVNTEAFF.

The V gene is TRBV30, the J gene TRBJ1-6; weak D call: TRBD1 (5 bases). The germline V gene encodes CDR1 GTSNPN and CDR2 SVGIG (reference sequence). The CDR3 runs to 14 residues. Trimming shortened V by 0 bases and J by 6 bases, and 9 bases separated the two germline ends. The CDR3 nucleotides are TGTGCCTGGAGTGTAGTTCAGGGTAATTCACCCCTCCACTTT. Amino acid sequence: CAWSVVQGNSPLHF.

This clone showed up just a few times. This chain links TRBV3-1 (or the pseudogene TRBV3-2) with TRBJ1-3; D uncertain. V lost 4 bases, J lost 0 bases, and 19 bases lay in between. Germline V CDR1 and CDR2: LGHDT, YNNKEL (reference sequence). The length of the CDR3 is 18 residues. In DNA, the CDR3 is TGTGCCAGCAGCCCTCGAGACGAGGGAGGGAGCTCTGGAAACACCATATATTTT. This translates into CASSPRDEGGSSGNTIYF.

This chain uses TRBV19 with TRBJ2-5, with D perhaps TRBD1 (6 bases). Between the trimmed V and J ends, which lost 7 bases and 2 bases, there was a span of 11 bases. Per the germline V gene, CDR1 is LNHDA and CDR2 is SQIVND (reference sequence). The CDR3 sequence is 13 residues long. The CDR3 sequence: CASNQGRQETQYF. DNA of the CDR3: TGTGCCAGTAATCAGGGGAGACAAGAGACCCAGTACTTC.

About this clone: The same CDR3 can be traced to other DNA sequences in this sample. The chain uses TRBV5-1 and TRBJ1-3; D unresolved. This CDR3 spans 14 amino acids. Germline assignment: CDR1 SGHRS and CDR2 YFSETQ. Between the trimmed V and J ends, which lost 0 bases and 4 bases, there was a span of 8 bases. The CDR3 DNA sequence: TGCGCCAGCAGCTTGGGAACAGCAGGAAACACCATATATTTT. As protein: CASSLGTAGNTIYF. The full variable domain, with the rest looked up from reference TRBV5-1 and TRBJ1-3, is KAGVTQTPRYLIKTRGQQVTLSCSPISGHRSVSWYQQTPGQGLQFLFEYFSETQRNKGNFPGRFSGRQFSNSRSEMNVSTLELGDSALYLCASSLGTAGNTIYFGEGSWLTVV.

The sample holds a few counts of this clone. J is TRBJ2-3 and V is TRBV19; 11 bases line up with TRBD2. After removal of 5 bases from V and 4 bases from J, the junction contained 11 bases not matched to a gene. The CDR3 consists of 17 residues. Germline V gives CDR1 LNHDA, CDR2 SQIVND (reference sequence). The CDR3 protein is CASSLNVAGGQPDTQYF. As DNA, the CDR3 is TGTGCCAGTAGTCTTAACGTAGCGGGGGGGCAGCCAGATACGCAGTATTTT.

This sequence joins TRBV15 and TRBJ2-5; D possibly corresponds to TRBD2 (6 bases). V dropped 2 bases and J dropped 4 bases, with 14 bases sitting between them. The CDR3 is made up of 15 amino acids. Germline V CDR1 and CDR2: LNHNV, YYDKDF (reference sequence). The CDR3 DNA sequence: TGTGCCACCAGCAGATCCCCGAGCGGGCGAGAGACCCAGTACTTC. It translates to CATSRSPSGRETQYF. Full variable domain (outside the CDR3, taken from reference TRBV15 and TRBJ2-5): DAMVIQNPRYQVTQFGKPVTLSCSQTLNHNVMYWYQQKSSQAPKLLFHYYDKDFNNEADTPDNFQSRRPNTSFCFLDIRSPGLGDTAMYLCATSRSPSGRETQYFGPGTRLLVL.

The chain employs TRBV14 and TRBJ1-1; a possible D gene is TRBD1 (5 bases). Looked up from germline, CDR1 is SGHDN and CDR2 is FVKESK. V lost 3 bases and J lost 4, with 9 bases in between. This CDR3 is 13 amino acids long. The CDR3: CASSHGRATEAFF. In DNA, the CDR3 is TGTGCCAGCAGCCATGGCAGGGCCACTGAAGCTTTCTTT.

The CDR3 is CAINVRGLYTEAFF. In DNA, the CDR3 is TGTGCCATCAATGTTAGGGGTCTGTACACTGAAGCTTTCTTT. The chain employs TRBV10-3 and TRBJ1-1, with D perhaps TRBD1 (5 bases). The CDR3 consists of 14 residues. CDR1 and CDR2 from the germline V gene are ENHRY and SYGVKD. Trimming stripped 7 bases from V and 3 bases from J, with 15 bases between.

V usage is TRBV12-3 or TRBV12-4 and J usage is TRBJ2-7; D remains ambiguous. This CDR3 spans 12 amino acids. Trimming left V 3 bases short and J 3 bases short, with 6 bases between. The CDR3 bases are TGTGCCAGCAGTTTCCTCAGCTACGAGCAGTACTTC. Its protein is CASSFLSYEQYF.

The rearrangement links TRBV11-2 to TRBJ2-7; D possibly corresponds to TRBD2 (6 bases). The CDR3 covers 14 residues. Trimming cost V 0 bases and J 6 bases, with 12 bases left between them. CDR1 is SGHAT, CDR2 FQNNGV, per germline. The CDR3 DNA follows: TGTGCCAGCAGCTTAGATGGGAGGTGGTCCGAGCAGTACTTC. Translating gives CASSLDGRWSEQYF.

The CDR3 DNA follows: TGCGCCAGCAGCTCGCAGGGTTCCTATAATTCACCCCTCCACTTT. Its protein is CASSSQGSYNSPLHF. The chain carries TRBV5-1 and TRBJ1-6; D might be TRBD1 (5 bases). The CDR3 is made up of 15 amino acids. Trimming took 3 bases from V and 1 from J, leaving 8 bases between them. The germline V gene has CDR1 SGHRS and CDR2 YFSETQ.

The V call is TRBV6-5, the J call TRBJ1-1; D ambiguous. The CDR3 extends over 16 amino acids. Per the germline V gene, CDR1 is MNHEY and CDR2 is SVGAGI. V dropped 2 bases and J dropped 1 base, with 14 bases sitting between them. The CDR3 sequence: CASSYPGSYGNTEAFF. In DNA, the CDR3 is TGTGCCAGCAGTTACCCTGGTTCTTACGGGAACACTGAAGCTTTCTTT.

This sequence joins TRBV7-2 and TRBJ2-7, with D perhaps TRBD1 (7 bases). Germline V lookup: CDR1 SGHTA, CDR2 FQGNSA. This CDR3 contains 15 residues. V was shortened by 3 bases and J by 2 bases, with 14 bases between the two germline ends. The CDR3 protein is CASSLEGQLPYEQYF. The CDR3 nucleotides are TGTGCCAGCAGCTTGGAGGGACAGTTACCCTACGAGCAGTACTTC.

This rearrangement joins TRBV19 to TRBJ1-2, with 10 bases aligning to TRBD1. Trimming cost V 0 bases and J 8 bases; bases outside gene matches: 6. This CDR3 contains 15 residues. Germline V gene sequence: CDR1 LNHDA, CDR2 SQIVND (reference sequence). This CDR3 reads CASSIDGRQGAGYTF. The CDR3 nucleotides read TGTGCCAGTAGTATAGATGGACGACAGGGGGCCGGCTACACCTTC. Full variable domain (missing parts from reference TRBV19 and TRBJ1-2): DGGITQSPKYLFRKEGQNVTLSCEQNLNHDAMYWYRQDPGQGLRLIYYSQIVNDFQKGDIAEGYSVSREKKESFPLTVTSAQKNPTAFYLCASSIDGRQGAGYTFGSGTRLTVV.

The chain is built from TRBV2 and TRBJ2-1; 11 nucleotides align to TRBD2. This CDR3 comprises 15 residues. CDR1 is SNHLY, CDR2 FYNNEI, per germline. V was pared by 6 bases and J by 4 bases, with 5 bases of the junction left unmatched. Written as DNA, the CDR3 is TGTGCCAGCAGAGATGGGACTAGCGGATACAATGAGCAGTTCTTC. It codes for CASRDGTSGYNEQFF.

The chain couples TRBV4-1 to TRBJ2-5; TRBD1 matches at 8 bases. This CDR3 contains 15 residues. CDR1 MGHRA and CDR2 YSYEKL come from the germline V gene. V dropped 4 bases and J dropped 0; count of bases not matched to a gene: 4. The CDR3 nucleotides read TGCGCCAGCAGCCCCAAGGACAGGGACCAAGAGACCCAGTACTTC. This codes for CASSPKDRDQETQYF.

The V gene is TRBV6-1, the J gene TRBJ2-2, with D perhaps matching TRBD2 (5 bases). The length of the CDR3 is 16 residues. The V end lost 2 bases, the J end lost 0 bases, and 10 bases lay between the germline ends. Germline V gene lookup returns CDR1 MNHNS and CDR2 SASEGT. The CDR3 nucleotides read TGTGCCAGCAGTGAAAGAAGCGGTGCGAACACCGGGGAGCTGTTTTTT. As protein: CASSERSGANTGELFF.

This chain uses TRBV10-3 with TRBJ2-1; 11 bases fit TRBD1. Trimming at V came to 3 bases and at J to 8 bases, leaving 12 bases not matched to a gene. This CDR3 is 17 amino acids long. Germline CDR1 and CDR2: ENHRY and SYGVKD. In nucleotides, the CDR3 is TGTGCCATCAGTGATAGAGGCGTGGACAGGGGGCGAGATGAGCAGTTCTTC. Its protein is CAISDRGVDRGRDEQFF.

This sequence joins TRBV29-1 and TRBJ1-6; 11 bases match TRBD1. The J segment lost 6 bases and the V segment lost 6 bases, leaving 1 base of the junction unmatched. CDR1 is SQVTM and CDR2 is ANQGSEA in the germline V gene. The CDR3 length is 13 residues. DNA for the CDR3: TGCAGCGTGGGGACAGGGGGTAATTCACCCCTCCACTTT. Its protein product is CSVGTGGNSPLHF.

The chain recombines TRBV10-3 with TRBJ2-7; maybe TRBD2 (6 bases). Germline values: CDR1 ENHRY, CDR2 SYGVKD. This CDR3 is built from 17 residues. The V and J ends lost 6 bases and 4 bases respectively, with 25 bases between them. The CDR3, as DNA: TGTGCCATCAGAGGCCAGGGAAAGGGAGGATGGGAGTACGAGCAGTACTTC. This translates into CAIRGQGKGGWEYEQYF.